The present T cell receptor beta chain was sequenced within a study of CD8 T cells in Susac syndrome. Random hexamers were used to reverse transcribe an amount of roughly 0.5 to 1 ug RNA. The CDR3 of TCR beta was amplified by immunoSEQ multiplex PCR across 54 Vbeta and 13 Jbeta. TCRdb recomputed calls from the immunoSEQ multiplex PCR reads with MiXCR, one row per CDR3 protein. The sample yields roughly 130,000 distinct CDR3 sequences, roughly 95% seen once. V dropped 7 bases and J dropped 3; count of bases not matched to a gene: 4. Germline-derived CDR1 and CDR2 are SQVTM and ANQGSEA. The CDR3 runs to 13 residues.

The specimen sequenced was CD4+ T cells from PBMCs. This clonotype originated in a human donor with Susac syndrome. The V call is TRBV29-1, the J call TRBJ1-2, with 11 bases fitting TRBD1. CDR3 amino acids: CSAGTGGDYGYTF. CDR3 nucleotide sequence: TGCAGCGCGGGGACAGGGGGTGACTATGGCTACACCTTC.